This TCR beta chain was sequenced for a study of T cell responses to AZD1222 COVID-19 vaccine. Only in-frame clones appear in the TCRdb table, and some are missing; sequencing was by immunoSEQ multiplex PCR. This sample has fewer than 120,000 clones; around 93% occur once, and the top ten carry roughly 7%. To note about this clone: The target antigen is unknown.

CDR1 and CDR2 (germline): MNHNY, SVGAGI (reference sequence). This CDR3 has 14 amino acids. Deletions cut 2 bases from V and 6 bases from J, with 14 bases between. Points from the study as a whole: Regions 160-218 and 743-854 held dominance among vaccine-associated CD4 TCRs, which spanned spike. Donors skewed white British and female; clonal diversity was possibly underestimated.

The rearrangement joins TRBV6-6 to TRBJ2-7, with D possibly called TRBD1 or TRBD2 (6 bases each). Sequencing used peripheral blood, obtained on day 0 of AZD1222 vaccination. The TCR sequence derives from an adult in good health. The CDR3: CASSYRHSGAEQYF. The CDR3 bases are TGTGCCAGCAGTTACCGGCATTCGGGGGCCGAGCAGTACTTC.